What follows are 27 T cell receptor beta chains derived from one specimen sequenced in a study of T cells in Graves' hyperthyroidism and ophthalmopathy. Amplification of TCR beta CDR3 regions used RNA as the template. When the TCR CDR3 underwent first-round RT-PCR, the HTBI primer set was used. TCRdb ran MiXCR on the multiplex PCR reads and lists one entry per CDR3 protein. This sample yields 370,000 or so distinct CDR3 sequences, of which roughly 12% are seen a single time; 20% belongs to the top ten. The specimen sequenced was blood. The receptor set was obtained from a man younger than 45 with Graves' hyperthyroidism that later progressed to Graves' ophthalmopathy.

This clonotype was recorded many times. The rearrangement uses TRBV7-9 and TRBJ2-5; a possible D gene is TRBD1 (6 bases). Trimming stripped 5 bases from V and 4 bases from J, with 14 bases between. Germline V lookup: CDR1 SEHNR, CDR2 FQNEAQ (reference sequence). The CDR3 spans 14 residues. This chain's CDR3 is CASSHGGSGETQYF. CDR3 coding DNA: TGTGCCAGCAGCCATGGGGGCAGTGGAGAGACCCAGTACTTC. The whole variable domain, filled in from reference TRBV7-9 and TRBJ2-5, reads DTGVSQNPRHKITKRGQNVTFRCDPISEHNRLYWYRQTLGQGPEFLTYFQNEAQLEKSRLLSDRFSAERPKGSFSTLEIQRTEQGDSAMYLCASSHGGSGETQYFGPGTRLLVL.

The CDR3 nucleotides are TGTGCCAGCACCGGGGCACAAGAGACCCAGTACTTC. Its translation is CASTGAQETQYF. V and J are TRBV12-3 or TRBV12-4 and TRBJ2-5, with D perhaps given as TRBD1 or TRBD2 (5 bases each). Trimming shortened V by 7 bases and J by 2 bases, and 8 bases separated the two germline ends. The CDR3 covers 12 residues.

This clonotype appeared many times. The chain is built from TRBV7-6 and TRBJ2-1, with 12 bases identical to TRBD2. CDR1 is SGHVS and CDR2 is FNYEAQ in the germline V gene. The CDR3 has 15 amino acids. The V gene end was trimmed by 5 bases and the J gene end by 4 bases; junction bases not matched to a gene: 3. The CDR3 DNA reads TGTGCCAGCAGCCCCGGGACTAGCGGGTACAATGAGCAGTTCTTC. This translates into CASSPGTSGYNEQFF. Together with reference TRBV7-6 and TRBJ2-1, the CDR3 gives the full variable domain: GAGVSQSPRYKVTKRGQDVALRCDPISGHVSLYWYRQALGQGPEFLTYFNYEAQQDKSGLPNDRFSAERPEGSISTLTIQRTEQRDSAMYRCASSPGTSGYNEQFFGPGTRLTVL.

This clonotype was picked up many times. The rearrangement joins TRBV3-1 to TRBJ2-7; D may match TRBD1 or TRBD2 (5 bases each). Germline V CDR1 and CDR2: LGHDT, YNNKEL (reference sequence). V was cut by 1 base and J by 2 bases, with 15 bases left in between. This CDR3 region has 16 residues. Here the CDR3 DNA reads TGTGCCAGCAGCCAAGTCGGGGCAGTCCCTCCCTACGAGCAGTACTTC. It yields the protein CASSQVGAVPPYEQYF.

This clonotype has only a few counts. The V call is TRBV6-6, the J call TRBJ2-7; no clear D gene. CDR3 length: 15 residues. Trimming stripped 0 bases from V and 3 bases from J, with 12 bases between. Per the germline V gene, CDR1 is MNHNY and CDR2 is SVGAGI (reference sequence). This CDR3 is CASSYSTPALYEQYF. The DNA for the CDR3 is TGTGCCAGCAGTTACTCGACCCCTGCTCTCTACGAGCAGTACTTC.

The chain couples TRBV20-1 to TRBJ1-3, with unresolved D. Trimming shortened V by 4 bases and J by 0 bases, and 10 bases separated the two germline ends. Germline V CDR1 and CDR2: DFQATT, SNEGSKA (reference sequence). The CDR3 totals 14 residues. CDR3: CSATTPSSGNTIYF. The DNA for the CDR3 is TGCAGTGCTACTACCCCGAGCTCTGGAAACACCATATATTTT.

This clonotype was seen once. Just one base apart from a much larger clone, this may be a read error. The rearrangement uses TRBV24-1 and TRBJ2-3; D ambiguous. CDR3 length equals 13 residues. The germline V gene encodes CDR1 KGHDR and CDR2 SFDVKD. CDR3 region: CVTSESDTDTQYF. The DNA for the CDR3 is TGTGTCACCAGTGAGTCAGATACTGATACGCAGTATTTT.

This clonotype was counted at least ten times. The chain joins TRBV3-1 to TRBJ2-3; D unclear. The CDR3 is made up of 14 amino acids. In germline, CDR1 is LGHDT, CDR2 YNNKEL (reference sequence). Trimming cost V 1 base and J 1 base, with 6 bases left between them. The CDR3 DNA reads TGTGCCAGCAGCCAAGTCACTGGCACAGATACGCAGTATTTT. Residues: CASSQVTGTDTQYF.

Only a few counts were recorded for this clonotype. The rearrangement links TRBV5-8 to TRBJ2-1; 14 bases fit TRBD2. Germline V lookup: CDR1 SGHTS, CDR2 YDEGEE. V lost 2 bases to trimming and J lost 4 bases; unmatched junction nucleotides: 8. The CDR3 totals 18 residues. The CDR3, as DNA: TGTGCCAGCAGCTTAGGACTAGCGGGGGGCGGAAAGTACAATGAGCAGTTCTTC. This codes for CASSLGLAGGGKYNEQFF.

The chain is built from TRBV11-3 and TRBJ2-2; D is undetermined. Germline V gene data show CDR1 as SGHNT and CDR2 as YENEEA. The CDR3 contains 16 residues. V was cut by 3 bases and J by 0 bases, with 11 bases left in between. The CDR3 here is CASSFSSPANTGELFF. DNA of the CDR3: TGTGCCAGCAGCTTCAGCAGCCCTGCGAACACCGGGGAGCTGTTTTTT.

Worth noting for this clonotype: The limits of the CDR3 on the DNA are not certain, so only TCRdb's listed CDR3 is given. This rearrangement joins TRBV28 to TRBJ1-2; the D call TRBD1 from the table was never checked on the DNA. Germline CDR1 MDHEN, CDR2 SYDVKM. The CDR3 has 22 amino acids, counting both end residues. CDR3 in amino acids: CASSWESGTYEQYFGPDYGYTF.

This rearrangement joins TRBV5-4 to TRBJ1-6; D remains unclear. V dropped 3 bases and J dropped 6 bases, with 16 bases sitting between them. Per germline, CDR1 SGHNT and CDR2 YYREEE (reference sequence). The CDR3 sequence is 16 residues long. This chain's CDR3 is CASSYRRWLFNSPLHF. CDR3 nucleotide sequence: TGTGCCAGCAGCTACCGTCGGTGGCTTTTTAATTCACCCCTCCACTTT.

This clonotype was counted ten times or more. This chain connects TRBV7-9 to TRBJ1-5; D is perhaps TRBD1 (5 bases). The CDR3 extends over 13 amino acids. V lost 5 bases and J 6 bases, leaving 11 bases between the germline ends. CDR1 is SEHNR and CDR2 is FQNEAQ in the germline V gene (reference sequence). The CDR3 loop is CASSQDNFQPQHF. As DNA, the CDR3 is TGTGCCAGCAGCCAGGACAACTTTCAGCCCCAGCATTTT.

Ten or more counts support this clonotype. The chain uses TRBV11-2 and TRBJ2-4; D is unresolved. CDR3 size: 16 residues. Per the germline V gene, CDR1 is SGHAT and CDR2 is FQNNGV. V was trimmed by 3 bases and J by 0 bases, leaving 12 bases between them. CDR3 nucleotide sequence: TGTGCCAGCAGCTTCTTCACTGCGCTAGCCAAAAACATTCAGTACTTC. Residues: CASSFFTALAKNIQYF.

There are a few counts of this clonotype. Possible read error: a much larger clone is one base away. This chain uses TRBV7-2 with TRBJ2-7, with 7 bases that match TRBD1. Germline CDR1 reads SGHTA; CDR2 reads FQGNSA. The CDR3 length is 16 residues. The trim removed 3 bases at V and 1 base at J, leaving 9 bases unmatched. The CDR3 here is CASSFPRDSVSYEQYF. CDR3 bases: TGTGCCAGCAGCTTTCCTCGGGACAGCGTTTCCTACGAGCAGTACTTC.

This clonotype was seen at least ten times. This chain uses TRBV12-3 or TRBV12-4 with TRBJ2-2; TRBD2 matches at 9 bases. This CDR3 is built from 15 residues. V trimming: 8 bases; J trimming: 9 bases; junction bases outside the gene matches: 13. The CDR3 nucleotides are TGTGCCAGCGCCCTAAAGCGGGGGGAGCACCGGGAGCTGTTTTTT. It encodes CASALKRGEHRELFF.

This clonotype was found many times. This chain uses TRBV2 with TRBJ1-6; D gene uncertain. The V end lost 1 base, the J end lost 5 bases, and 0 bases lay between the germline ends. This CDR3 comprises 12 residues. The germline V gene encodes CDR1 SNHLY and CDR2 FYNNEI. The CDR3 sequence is CASSEDNSPLHF. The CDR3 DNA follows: TGTGCCAGCAGTGAAGATAATTCACCCCTCCACTTT.

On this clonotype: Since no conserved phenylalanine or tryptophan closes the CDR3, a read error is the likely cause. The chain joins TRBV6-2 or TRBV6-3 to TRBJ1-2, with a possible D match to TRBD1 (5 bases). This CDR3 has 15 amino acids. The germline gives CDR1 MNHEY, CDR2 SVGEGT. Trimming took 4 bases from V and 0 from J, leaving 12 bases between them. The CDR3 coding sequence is TGTGCCAGCAGTTTCGACAGACTACCTAACTATGGCTACACCTCC. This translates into CASSFDRLPNYGYTS.

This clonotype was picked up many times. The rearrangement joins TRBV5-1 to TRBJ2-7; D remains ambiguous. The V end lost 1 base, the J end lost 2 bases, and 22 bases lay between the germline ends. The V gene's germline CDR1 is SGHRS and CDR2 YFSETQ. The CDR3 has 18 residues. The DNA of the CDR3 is TGCGCCAGCAGCTTGTACCCCGCCGGAAACTCCCTAGCCTACGAGCAGTACTTC. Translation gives CASSLYPAGNSLAYEQYF.

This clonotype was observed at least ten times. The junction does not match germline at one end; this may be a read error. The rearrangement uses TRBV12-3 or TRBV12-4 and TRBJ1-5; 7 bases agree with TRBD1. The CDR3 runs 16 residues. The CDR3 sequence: CASSPKYRGGDQPRHF. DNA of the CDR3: TGTGCCAGCAGTCCAAAATACAGGGGTGGGGATCAGCCCCGGCATTTT.

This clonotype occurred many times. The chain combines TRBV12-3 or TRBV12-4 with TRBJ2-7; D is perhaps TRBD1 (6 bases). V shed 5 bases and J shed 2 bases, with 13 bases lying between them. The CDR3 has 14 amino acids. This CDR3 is CASSTQGTTYEQYF. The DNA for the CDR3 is TGTGCCAGCAGTACGCAGGGGACCACCTACGAGCAGTACTTC.

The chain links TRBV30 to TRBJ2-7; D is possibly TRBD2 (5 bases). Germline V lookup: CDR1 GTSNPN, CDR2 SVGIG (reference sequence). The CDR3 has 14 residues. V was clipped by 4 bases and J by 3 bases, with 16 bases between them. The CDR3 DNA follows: TGTGCCTGGATGGGTAAGGACTCTCTCTACGAGCAGTACTTC. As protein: CAWMGKDSLYEQYF.

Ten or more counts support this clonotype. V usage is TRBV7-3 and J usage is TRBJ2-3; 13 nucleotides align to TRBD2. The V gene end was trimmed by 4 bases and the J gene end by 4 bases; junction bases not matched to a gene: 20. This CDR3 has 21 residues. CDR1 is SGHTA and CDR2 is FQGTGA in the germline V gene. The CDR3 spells CASSSDPWGTSGGARADTQYF. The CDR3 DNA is TGTGCCAGCAGCTCCGACCCCTGGGGTACTAGCGGGGGGGCCCGCGCAGATACGCAGTATTTT.

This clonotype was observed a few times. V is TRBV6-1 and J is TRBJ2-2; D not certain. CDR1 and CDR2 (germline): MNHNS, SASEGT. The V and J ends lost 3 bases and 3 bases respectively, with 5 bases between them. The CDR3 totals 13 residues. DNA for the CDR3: TGTGCCAGCAGTGATGGCTACACCGGGGAGCTGTTTTTT. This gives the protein CASSDGYTGELFF.

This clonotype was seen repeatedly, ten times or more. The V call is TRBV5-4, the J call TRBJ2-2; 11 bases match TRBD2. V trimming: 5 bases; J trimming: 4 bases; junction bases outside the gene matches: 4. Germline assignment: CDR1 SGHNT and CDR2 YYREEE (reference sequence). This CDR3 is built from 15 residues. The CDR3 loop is CASSFGTSGTGELFF. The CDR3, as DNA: TGTGCCAGCAGTTTCGGGACTAGCGGCACCGGGGAGCTGTTTTTT.

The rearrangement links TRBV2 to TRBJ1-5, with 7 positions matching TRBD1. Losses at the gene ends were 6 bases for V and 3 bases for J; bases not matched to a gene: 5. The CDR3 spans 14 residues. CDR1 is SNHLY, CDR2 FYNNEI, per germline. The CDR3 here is CASSRDSVNQPQHF. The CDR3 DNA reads TGTGCCAGCAGCCGGGACAGTGTCAATCAGCCCCAGCATTTT. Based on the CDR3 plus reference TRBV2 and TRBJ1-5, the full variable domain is EPEVTQTPSHQVTQMGQEVILRCVPISNHLYFYWYRQILGQKVEFLVSFYNNEISEKSEIFDDQFSVERPDGSNFTLKIRSTKLEDSAMYFCASSRDSVNQPQHFGDGTRLSIL.

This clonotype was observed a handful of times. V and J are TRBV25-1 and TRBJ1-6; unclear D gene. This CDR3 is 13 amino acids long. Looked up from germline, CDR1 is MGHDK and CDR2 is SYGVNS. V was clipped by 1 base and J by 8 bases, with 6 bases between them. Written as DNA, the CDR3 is TGTGCCAGCAGTGAATTTGGCGATTCACCCCTCCACTTT. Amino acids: CASSEFGDSPLHF.